Presented here are 3 T cell receptor beta chains from one specimen sequenced in a study of OX40 agonist ivuxolimab in advanced cancers. TCRdb keeps only in-frame clones here, not all; method: immunoSEQ multiplex PCR. Seen here are approximately 99,000 clones, 75% to 95% observed once, and the top ten hold 0.66%. Specimen: CD4+ or CD8+ T cells sorted from blood, collected in a trial of the OX40 agonist ivuxolimab. The receptor set was obtained from an adult with an advanced solid tumor such as melanoma, head and neck, liver or kidney cancer.

This clone was observed a single time. This sequence joins TRBV27 and TRBJ1-6; a possible D gene is TRBD1 (6 bases). This CDR3 spans 15 amino acids. Between the trimmed V and J ends, which lost 4 bases and 11 bases, there was a span of 18 bases. Germline CDR1 is MNHEY and CDR2 is SMNVEV (reference sequence). The CDR3 DNA reads TGTGCCAGCAGTTCCCGTAATACAGGGAGTACACCCCTCCACTTT. This sequence encodes CASSSRNTGSTPLHF.

V usage is TRBV6-1 and J usage is TRBJ1-2; D is undetermined. CDR3 length equals 14 residues. V lost 3 bases and J 8 bases, leaving 16 bases between the germline ends. Germline V gene data show CDR1 as MNHNS and CDR2 as SASEGT. This CDR3 is CASSEYARRGGYTF. The CDR3 DNA is TGTGCCAGCAGTGAGTATGCTCGTCGCGGGGGCTACACCTTC.

V gene TRBV18 combines with J gene TRBJ2-5; D not resolved. Germline CDR1 KGHSH, CDR2 LQKENI. This CDR3 comprises 13 residues. Trimming left V 3 bases short and J 2 bases short, with 7 bases between. The CDR3 DNA sequence: TGTGCCAGCTCACCTGGGTATCAAGAGACCCAGTACTTC. Amino acids: CASSPGYQETQYF.